The clone carrying this TCR beta chain was recorded a few times. The antigen is unknown. The data are from a study of cytomegalovirus exposure and HLA in healthy donors. Study results and limitations: It was 164 TCR beta chains that were listed as cytomegalovirus-associated.

The study ran its PCR with 60 Vbeta and 13 Jbeta primers. Sequencing used immunoSEQ multiplex PCR; TCRdb keeps in-frame clones, though not all of them. The sample has around 110,000 clones; 70% to 75% are singletons. From germline, CDR1 is MGHRA and CDR2 YSYEKL. This CDR3 region has 16 residues. V dropped 0 bases and J dropped 3 bases, with 12 bases sitting between them. This chain joins TRBV4-1 and TRBJ1-5; no firm D call. This TCR was recovered from a young woman in good health and CMV-seronegative. The sequenced sample was PBMCs. The CDR3 reads CASSQDRVGVNQPQHF. CDR3 sequence (DNA): TGCGCCAGCAGCCAAGATAGAGTCGGGGTCAATCAGCCCCAGCATTTT.